These 12 T cell receptor beta chains came from one sample sequenced in a study of blood T cell repertoires in COVID-19. Repertoires were generated with immunoSEQ multiplex PCR, while TCRdb's copy carries only in-frame clones and drops some. The sample holds around 250,000 clones, nearly 90% seen once. Specimen: peripheral blood. All receptors derive from a woman aged 60-75 years with COVID-19, enrolled during active disease.

The chain carries TRBV18 and TRBJ1-6, with TRBD1 matching over 8 bases. Germline CDR1 and CDR2: KGHSH and LQKENI. The CDR3 loop spans 15 amino acids. V was pared by 3 bases and J by 5 bases, with 3 bases of the junction left unmatched. This chain's CDR3 is CASSPMTGDNSPLHF. CDR3 DNA: TGTGCCAGCTCACCTATGACAGGGGATAATTCACCCCTCCACTTT.

CDR3 coding DNA: TGTGCCAGCAGCCCCCCGGGGGGCGTCCGCCTTGGCTACACCTTC. Translated: CASSPPGGVRLGYTF. J is TRBJ1-2 and V is TRBV5-4; possible D gene TRBD1, 6 bases. V was cut by 4 bases and J by 7 bases, with 20 bases left in between. Germline lookup yields CDR1 SGHNT and CDR2 YYREEE (reference sequence). The CDR3 runs 15 residues.

V usage is TRBV7-2 and J usage is TRBJ1-4; D ambiguous. CDR1 and CDR2 from the germline V gene are SGHTA and FQGNSA. The CDR3 totals 15 residues. The V gene lost 5 bases and the J gene lost 5 bases, with 15 bases spanning the gap. In DNA form, the CDR3 reads TGTGCCAGCAGCCGGGGTGGCACGGTCAATGAAAAACTGTTTTTT. Encoded protein: CASSRGGTVNEKLFF.

The V gene is TRBV5-6, the J gene TRBJ2-2, with a weak D call TRBD2 (6 bases). V lost 3 bases, J lost 5 bases, and 11 bases lay in between. Looked up from germline, CDR1 is SGHDT and CDR2 is YYEEEE. The CDR3 has 14 residues. The CDR3 DNA reads as TGTGCCAGCAGCTATAGCGGCAATACCGGGGAGCTGTTTTTT. Translating gives CASSYSGNTGELFF.

The chain uses TRBV9 and TRBJ1-3, with D perhaps TRBD1 (5 bases). Trimming pared 3 bases from V and 4 bases from J, leaving 14 bases between. This CDR3 is 15 amino acids long. Germline CDR1 reads SGDLS; CDR2 reads YYNGEE. The CDR3 DNA sequence: TGTGCCAGCAGCGCAACCCGACAGCCAGGAAACACCATATATTTT. It translates to CASSATRQPGNTIYF.

The chain combines TRBV3-1 (or the pseudogene TRBV3-2) with TRBJ1-2; 8 bases align to TRBD1. There are 15 residues in the CDR3. Germline V CDR1 and CDR2: LGHDT, YNNKEL (reference sequence). The junction had 6 bases not matched to a gene; V was cut back by 4 bases and J by 2 bases. Here the CDR3 reads CASSPQGAPNYGYTF. CDR3 nucleotide sequence: TGTGCCAGCAGCCCCCAGGGGGCACCCAACTATGGCTACACCTTC.

The chain has TRBV10-3 and TRBJ1-2, with 7 bases identical to TRBD1. The CDR3 length is 16 residues. With 2 bases clipped from V and 4 bases from J, the junction kept 10 bases outside the gene matches. The V gene's germline CDR1 is ENHRY and CDR2 SYGVKD. The CDR3 sequence: CAISEKADRPFYGYTF. CDR3 sequence (DNA): TGTGCCATCAGTGAGAAAGCGGACAGGCCCTTCTATGGCTACACCTTC.

This clone was counted a few times. The chain joins TRBV30 to TRBJ2-1; no reliable D call. Trimming stripped 3 bases from V and 10 bases from J, with 7 bases between. The CDR3 loop spans 10 amino acids. Germline CDR1 and CDR2: GTSNPN and SVGIG (reference sequence). CDR3 amino acids: CAWSREEQFF. The DNA of the CDR3 is TGTGCCTGGAGCCGAGAGGAGCAGTTCTTC.

This clone has only one observation. The chain is built from TRBV3-1 (or the pseudogene TRBV3-2) and TRBJ1-6; TRBD1 is a possible D gene (5 bases). CDR3 size: 16 residues. Looked up from germline, CDR1 is LGHDT and CDR2 is YNNKEL (reference sequence). Between the trimmed V and J ends, which lost 4 bases and 4 bases, there was a span of 14 bases. The CDR3 region is CASSPTGGGYNSPLHF. In DNA form, the CDR3 reads TGTGCCAGCAGCCCAACGGGTGGGGGGTATAATTCACCCCTCCACTTT.

The chain is built from TRBV7-8 and TRBJ1-6; 8 bases fit TRBD1. This CDR3 contains 15 residues. Germline assignment: CDR1 SGHVS and CDR2 FQNEAQ. V shed 1 base, J shed 9 bases, and the junction held 5 bases outside the gene matches. CDR3 region: CASSLGDRRSSPLHF. In nucleotides, the CDR3 is TGTGCCAGCAGCTTAGGGGACAGGCGGAGTTCACCCCTCCACTTT.

This clone is a singleton in its sample. This chain connects TRBV11-2 to TRBJ1-2; perhaps TRBD1 as D (6 bases). CDR1 and CDR2 from the germline V gene are SGHAT and FQNNGV. The CDR3 is 12 amino acids. Trimming shortened V by 2 bases and J by 8 bases, and 9 bases separated the two germline ends. The CDR3 reads CASSLQGRGYTF. CDR3 sequence (DNA): TGTGCCAGCAGCTTACAGGGGCGCGGCTACACCTTC.

This rearrangement joins TRBV6-2 or TRBV6-3 to TRBJ1-2, with TRBD1 matching 8 bases. V trimming: 2 bases; J trimming: 7 bases; junction bases outside the gene matches: 6. Germline CDR1 is MNHEY and CDR2 is SVGEGT. This CDR3 contains 14 residues. CDR3 bases: TGTGCCAGCAGTTACCCGGACAGGGCGCTTGGCTACACCTTC. Its translation: CASSYPDRALGYTF.